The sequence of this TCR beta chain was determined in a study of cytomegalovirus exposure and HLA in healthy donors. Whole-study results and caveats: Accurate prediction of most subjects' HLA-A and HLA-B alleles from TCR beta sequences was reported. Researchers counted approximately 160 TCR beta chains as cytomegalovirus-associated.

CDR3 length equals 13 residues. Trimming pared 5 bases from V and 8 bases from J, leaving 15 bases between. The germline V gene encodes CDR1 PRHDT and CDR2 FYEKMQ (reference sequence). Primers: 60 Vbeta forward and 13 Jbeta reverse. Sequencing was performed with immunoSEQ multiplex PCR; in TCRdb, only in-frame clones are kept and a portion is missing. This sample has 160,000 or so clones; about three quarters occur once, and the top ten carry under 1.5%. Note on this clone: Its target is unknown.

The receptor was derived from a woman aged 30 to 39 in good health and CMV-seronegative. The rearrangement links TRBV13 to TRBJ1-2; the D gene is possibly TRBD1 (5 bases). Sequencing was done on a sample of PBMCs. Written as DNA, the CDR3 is TGTGCCAGCAGCCCGCGACCGGGGGACGGCTACACCTTC. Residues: CASSPRPGDGYTF.